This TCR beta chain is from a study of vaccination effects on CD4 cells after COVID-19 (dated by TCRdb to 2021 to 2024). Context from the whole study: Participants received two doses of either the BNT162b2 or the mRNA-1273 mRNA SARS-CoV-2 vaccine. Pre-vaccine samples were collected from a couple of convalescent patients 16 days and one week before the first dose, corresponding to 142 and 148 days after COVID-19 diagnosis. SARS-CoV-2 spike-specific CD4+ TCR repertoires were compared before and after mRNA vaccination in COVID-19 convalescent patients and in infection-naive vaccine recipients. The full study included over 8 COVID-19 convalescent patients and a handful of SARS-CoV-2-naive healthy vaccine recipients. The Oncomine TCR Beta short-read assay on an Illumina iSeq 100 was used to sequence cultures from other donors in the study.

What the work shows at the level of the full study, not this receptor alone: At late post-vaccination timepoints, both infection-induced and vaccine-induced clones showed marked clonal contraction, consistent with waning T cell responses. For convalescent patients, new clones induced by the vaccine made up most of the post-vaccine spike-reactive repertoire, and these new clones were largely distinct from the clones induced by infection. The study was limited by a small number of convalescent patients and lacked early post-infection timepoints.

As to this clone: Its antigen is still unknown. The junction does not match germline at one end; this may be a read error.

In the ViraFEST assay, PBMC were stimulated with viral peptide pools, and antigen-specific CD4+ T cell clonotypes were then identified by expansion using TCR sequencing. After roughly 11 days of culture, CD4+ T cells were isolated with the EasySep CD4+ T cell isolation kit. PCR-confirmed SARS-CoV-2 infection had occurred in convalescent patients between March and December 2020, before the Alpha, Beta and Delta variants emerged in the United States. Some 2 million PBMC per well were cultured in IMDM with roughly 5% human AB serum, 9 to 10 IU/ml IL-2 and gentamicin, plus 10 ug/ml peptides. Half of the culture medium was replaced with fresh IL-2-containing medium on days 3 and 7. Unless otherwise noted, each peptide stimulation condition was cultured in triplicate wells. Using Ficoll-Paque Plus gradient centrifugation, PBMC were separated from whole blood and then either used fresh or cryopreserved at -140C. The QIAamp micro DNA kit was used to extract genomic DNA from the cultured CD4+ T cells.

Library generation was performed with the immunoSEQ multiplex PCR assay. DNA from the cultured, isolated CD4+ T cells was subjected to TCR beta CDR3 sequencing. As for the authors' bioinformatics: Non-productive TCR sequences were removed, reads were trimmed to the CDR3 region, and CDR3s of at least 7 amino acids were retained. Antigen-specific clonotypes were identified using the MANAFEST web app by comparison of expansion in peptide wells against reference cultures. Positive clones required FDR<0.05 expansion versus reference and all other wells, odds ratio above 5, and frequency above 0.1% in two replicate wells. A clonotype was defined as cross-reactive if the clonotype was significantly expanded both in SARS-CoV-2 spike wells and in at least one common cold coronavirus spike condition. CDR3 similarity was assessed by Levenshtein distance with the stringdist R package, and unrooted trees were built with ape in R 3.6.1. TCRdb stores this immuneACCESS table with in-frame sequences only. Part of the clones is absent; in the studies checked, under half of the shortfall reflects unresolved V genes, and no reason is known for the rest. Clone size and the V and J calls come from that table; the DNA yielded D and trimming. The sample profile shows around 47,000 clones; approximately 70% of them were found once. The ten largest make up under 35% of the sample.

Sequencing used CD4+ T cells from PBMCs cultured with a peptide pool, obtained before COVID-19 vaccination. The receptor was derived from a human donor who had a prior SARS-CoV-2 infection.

The sequenced DNA is TGCGACAGCAGCTTCTCCATCGAATACAGGGACCCCACAGATACGCAGTATTTT. This is translated as CDSSFSIEYRDPTDTQYF. Rearrangement joined TRBV5-1 to TRBJ2-3; the best D guess is TRBD1, with 6 bases matching. CDR1 and CDR2 (SGHRS, YFSETQ) derive from the germline V gene. There are 18 amino acids in the CDR3, from cysteine to phenylalanine inclusive. Only the CDR3 portion is preserved as DNA: 54 bases, with reading frame beginning at the first base.